Given below is one T cell receptor beta chain in context. This clonotype is assessed as medium-sized (0.01 to 0.1%). The specificity of this receptor is unknown. There are no base qualities to consult, and no much larger clone falls within one base. Stable Graves' hyperthyroidism was defined as no progression to ophthalmopathy during 18 months of follow-up. Hyperthyroidism patients were newly diagnosed, had a disease duration of under 2 months, and were aged 18 to 65 years. Any patient with an uncontrolled infection, another autoimmune disease, pregnancy or lactation was excluded. Diagnoses were based on clinical symptoms, serum thyroxine and TRAb, thyroid ultrasound and orbital computed tomography. Total RNA was extracted with Trizol reagent, and quality was checked on an Agilent 2100 Bioanalyzer. This sample is part of a study of T cells in Graves' hyperthyroidism and ophthalmopathy (dated by TCRdb to between 2018 and 2021). The study in broad terms: To identify distinguishing TCR V-J signatures, a discovery cohort of around 98 patients was used, comprising approximately 40 with Graves' ophthalmopathy and 55 to 65 with stable Graves' hyperthyroidism. An independent validation cohort of around 19 hyperthyroidism patients and about 16 patients who later progressed to ophthalmopathy tested prospective prediction of ophthalmopathy. The roughly 91 discovery patients were randomly divided into training and test sets at a 7:3 ratio. In addition, the study compared T-cell repertoires in thyroid tissue and in blood from roughly 6 Graves' hyperthyroidism patients. After sampling, hyperthyroidism patients received methimazole starting at 30 mg daily, and ophthalmopathy patients received high-dose intravenous methylprednisolone. According to the paper, TCR Vbeta CDR3 sequencing was carried out on approximately 140 peripheral blood samples, which came from fewer than 50 ophthalmopathy, some 73 hyperthyroidism and some 17 progressor patients. General findings and caveats noted by the study authors: Blood samples also contained most of the expanded thyroid clonotypes (frequency above 0.001), which suggests that blood repertoires may reflect thyroid immune responses. In validation, the model predicted progression to ophthalmopathy with 60% to 71% sensitivity and about 73% specificity, a median of 6.5 months before onset. Sample size was not statistically predetermined, and investigators were not blinded to group allocation. A 13 V-J signature model separated ophthalmopathy from stable hyperthyroidism, with about 90% sensitivity and 81.08% specificity in cross-validation and 80%/75% in testing.

Amplification of TCR beta CDR3 regions was carried out from RNA transcripts. For the first round of RT-PCR on the TCR CDR3, the HTBI primer set was used together with the Qiagen OneStep RT-PCR kit. Libraries were constructed in a second round of multiplex PCR, after which size selection and purification were performed. The libraries were sequenced on an Illumina HiSeq2000 using paired-end 100 bp reads. The authors' analysis ran thus. SOAPnuke was used to process the raw data, removing reads that contained adapters or uncalled bases, had a mean Phred below 15, or lacked an exact match to the constant primer or identifier. COPE v1.2.5 was used to merge high-quality paired reads, and clonotypes were defined as unique nucleotide sequences. MiTCR v1.1 was used to align clonotypes to the IMGT TRBV, TRBD and TRBJ reference segments. The analysis included only V-J combinations with a frequency above 0.0001, which together covered around 99% of the repertoires. The TCS score was defined as F50 (clonal expansion) divided by E x V (chaos), with BLOSUM62-based TCRdist calculated between CDR3 peptides within each V-J. Welch's t-statistics and random forest reduced around 510 V-J features to under 15, which were used in a naive Bayes classifier (R e1071). The public reads were reanalyzed by TCRdb: fastp trimming at Q25, MiXCR alignment, in-frame beta chains only. Merged by CDR3 protein, the rows form single entries marked with the most common genes and DNA. The V and J calls follow TCRdb's processing rather than the paper's. This sample is represented by just over 550,000 distinct CDR3 sequences; 40% to 55% of them were singletons. Together, the top ten hold nearly 8.5% of the sample.

The germline V gene specifies SQVTM as CDR1 and ANQGSEA as CDR2. The V end gives up 3 bases and the J end 8 bases, leaving 9 bases in the junction not matched to a gene. Taken from cysteine to phenylalanine, the CDR3 has 13 residues. The retained sequence is limited to the CDR3, 39 bases, with the frame set at the first base. This clonotype was obtained from a woman between 18 and 29 years old with Graves' hyperthyroidism. Donor details come from another sample of the same person, matched by shared clones. The sequenced sample was peripheral blood or thyroid tissue (not recorded which). The chain was built from TRBV29-1 and TRBJ1-2; the central 7 bases match TRBD1. Read as DNA, the sequence is TGCAGCGTTGATTTTGACAGGGCGAACGGCTACACCTTC. This codes for CSVDFDRANGYTF.